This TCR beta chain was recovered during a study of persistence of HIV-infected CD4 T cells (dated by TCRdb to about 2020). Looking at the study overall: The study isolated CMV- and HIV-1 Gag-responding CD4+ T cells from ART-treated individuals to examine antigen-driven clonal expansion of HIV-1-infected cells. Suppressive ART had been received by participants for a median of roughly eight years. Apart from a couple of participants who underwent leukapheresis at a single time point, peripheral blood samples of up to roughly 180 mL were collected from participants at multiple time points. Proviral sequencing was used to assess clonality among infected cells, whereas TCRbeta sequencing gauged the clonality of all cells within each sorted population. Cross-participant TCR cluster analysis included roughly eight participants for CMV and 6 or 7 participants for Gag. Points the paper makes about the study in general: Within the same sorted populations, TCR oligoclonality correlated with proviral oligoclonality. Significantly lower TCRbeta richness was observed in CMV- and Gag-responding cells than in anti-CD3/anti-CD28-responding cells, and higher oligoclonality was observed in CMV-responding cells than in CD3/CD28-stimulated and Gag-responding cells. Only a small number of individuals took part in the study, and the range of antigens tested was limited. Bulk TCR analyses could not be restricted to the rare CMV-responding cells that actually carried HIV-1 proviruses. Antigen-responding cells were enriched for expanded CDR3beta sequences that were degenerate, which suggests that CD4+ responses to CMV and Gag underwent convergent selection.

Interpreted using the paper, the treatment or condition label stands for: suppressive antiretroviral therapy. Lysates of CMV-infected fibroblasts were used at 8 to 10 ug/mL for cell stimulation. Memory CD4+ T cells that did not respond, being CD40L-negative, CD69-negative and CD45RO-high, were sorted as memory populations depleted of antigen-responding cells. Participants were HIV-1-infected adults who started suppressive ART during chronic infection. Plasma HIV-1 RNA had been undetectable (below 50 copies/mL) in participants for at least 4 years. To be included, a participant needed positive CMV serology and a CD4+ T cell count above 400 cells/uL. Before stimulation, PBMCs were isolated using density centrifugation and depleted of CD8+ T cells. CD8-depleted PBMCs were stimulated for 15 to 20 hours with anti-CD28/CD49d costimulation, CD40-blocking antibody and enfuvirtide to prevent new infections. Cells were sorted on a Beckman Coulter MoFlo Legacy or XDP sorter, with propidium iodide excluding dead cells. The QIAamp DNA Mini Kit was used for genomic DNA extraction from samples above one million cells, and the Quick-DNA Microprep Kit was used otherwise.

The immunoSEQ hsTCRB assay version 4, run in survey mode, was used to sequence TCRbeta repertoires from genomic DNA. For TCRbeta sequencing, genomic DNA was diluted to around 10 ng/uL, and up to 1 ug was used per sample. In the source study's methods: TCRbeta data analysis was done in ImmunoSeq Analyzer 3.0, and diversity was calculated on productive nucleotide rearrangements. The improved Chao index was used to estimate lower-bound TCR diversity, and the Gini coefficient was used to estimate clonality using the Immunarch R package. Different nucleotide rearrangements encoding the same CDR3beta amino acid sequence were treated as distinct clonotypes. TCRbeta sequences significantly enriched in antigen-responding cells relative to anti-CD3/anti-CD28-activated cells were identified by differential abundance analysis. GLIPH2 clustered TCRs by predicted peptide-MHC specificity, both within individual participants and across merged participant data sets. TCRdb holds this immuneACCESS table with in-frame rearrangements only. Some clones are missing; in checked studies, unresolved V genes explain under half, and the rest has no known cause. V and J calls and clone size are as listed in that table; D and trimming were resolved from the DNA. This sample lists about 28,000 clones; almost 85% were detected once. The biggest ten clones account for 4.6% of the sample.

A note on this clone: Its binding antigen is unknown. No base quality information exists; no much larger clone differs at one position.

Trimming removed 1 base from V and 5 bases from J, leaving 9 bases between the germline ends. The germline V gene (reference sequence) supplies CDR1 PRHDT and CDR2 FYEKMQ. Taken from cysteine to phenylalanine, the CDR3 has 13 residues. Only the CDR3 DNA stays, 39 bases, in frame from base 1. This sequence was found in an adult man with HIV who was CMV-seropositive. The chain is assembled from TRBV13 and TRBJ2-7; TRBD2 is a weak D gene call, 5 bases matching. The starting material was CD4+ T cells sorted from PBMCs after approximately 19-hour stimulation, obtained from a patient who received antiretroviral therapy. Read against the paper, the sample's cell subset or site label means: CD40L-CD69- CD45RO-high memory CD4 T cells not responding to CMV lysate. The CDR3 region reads CASSLEPGNEQYF. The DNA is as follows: TGTGCCAGCAGCTTAGAACCGGGGAACGAGCAGTACTTC. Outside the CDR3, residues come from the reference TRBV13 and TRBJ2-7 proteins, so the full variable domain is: AAGVIQSPRHLIKEKRETATLKCYPIPRHDTVYWYQQGPGQDPQFLISFYEKMQSDKGSIPDRFSAQQFSDYHSELNMSSLELGDSALYFCASSLEPGNEQYFGPGTRLTVT.